The 23 T cell receptor beta chains listed next were all sequenced from one sample in a study of blood T cells in healthy people across ages. Next came a second PCR, run for roughly 6 to 11 cycles, which used a sample-barcoded 5' primer along with a J-beta primer mix. TCRdb used MiXCR to reprocess the 5' RACE reads, holding one entry per CDR3 protein. The repertoire consists of hundreds of thousands of distinct CDR3 sequences, with roughly 64% occurring once and the leading ten covering around 22%. Sequences were obtained from blood. Receptors originate from a man aged 25-40 years in good health.

This rearrangement joins TRBV11-2 to TRBJ2-7, with D uncertain. V was shortened by 3 bases and J by 1 base, with 10 bases between the two germline ends. The germline V gene encodes CDR1 SGHAT and CDR2 FQNNGV. This CDR3 has 14 residues. CDR3 in DNA: TGTGCCAGCAGCTTCCAGGCCGGTTCCTACGAGCAGTACTTC. This gives the protein CASSFQAGSYEQYF.

This clonotype was counted once. The gene calls are TRBV7-2 and TRBJ2-7, with 7 bases identical to TRBD2. The CDR3 extends over 16 amino acids. The trim removed 5 bases at V and 3 bases at J, leaving 13 bases unmatched. CDR1 is SGHTA, CDR2 FQGNSA, per germline. Here the CDR3 DNA reads TGTGCCAGCAGCGTATCCCGTAGCGGGCCTAACTACGAGCAGTACTTC. Translated, it gives CASSVSRSGPNYEQYF.

This chain joins TRBV11-1 and TRBJ2-4; 12 bases line up with TRBD2. Germline V lookup: CDR1 SGHAT, CDR2 FQDESV (reference sequence). The CDR3 consists of 22 residues. Germline trimming cut 5 bases from V and 13 bases from J; bases unmatched to any gene: 33. The CDR3 DNA is TGTGCCAGCAGCCATAGCGCACCTCTTAACCTCTACGGGACTAGCGGGTACAATGAGCAGTACTTC. Its protein is CASSHSAPLNLYGTSGYNEQYF.

V and J are TRBV7-8 and TRBJ2-7, with TRBD1 matching over 8 bases. TRBJ2-5 matches the DNA end more closely, so the J call is doubtful. This CDR3 has 16 amino acids. Germline V lookup: CDR1 SGHVS, CDR2 FQNEAQ. The CDR3 region has the DNA TGTGCCAGCAGCTTAGCAGGGACAGGTTCGGGAGAGACCCAGTACTTC. The encoded protein is CASSLAGTGSGETQYF.

This clonotype showed up many times. The chain recombines TRBV7-2 with TRBJ2-3, with 12 bases identical to TRBD2. Looked up from germline, CDR1 is SGHTA and CDR2 is FQGNSA. This CDR3 spans 15 amino acids. Losses at the gene ends were 7 bases for V and 8 bases for J; bases not matched to a gene: 10. The CDR3 here is CASNLGLAGPGTQYF. CDR3 in DNA: TGTGCCAGCAATCTTGGACTAGCGGGGCCGGGTACGCAGTATTTT.

Ten or more counts support this clonotype. The V call is TRBV20-1, the J call TRBJ2-1, with unresolved D. Between the trimmed V and J ends, which lost 0 bases and 6 bases, there was a span of 18 bases. The CDR3 runs to 16 residues. The germline V gene has CDR1 DFQATT and CDR2 SNEGSKA (reference sequence). DNA of the CDR3: TGCAGTGCTAGAGATTTTGCGCCTGAGGCCATCAATGAGCAGTTCTTC. Amino acid sequence: CSARDFAPEAINEQFF.

The chain couples TRBV29-1 to TRBJ2-6; D is undetermined. Trimming took 1 base from V and 4 from J, leaving 8 bases between them. The CDR3 spans 14 residues. CDR1 and CDR2 from the germline V gene are SQVTM and ANQGSEA. The CDR3 sequence: CSVEAPGGANVLTF. In nucleotides, the CDR3 is TGCAGCGTTGAAGCTCCCGGCGGGGCCAACGTCCTGACTTTC.

V and J are TRBV6-6 and TRBJ1-5; D is unclear. Trimming pared 0 bases from V and 2 bases from J, leaving 11 bases between. CDR3 length: 16 amino acids. Germline CDR1 reads MNHNY; CDR2 reads SVGAGI (reference sequence). The DNA of the CDR3 is TGTGCCAGCAGTTACTCGGGTTCCGGGGGCAATCAGCCCCAGCATTTT. This sequence encodes CASSYSGSGGNQPQHF.

As regards this clonotype: A single base separates this from a much larger clone, so it may be a read error. V is TRBV28 and J is TRBJ2-5; 9 nucleotides line up with TRBD2. The CDR3 loop spans 15 amino acids. Germline loops: CDR1 MDHEN, CDR2 SYDVKM. V trimming: 8 bases; J trimming: 11 bases; junction bases outside the gene matches: 18. CDR3 protein: CASGRISGRYVEQYF. CDR3 DNA sequence: TGTGCCAGCGGGCGGATTAGCGGGAGATATGTTGAGCAGTACTTC.

Ten or more counts support this clonotype. CDR3 sequence: CASTVLGGSNEQFF. The CDR3 nucleotides read TGTGCCAGCACAGTTTTGGGCGGGAGTAATGAGCAGTTCTTC. The chain combines TRBV27 with TRBJ2-1; 7 bases agree with TRBD2. In germline, CDR1 is MNHEY, CDR2 SMNVEV (reference sequence). The CDR3 covers 14 residues. The junction had 10 bases not matched to a gene; V was cut back by 7 bases and J by 7 bases.

CDR3 sequence reads: CASSMGTPVYNEQYF. The CDR3 bases are TGTGCCAGCAGTATGGGGACGCCGGTTTACAATGAGCAGTACTTC. The chain couples TRBV6-1 to TRBJ2-5, with D perhaps matching TRBD1 or TRBD2 (5 bases each). The CDR3 has 15 amino acids. The germline gives CDR1 MNHNS, CDR2 SASEGT. The V and J ends lost 5 bases and 11 bases respectively, with 24 bases between them.

The chain combines TRBV11-3 with TRBJ2-1, with D possibly TRBD2 on 5 matching bases. This CDR3 comprises 14 residues. V was cut by 4 bases and J by 7 bases, with 14 bases left in between. The germline CDR1 and CDR2 sequences are SGHNT and YENEEA. CDR3 nucleotides: TGTGCCAGCAGCTACGGGGATCCGGGGAATGAGCAGTTCTTC. Translating it yields CASSYGDPGNEQFF.

The chain links TRBV20-1 to TRBJ2-7; tentative D call: TRBD1 (6 bases). With 6 bases removed from V and 2 bases from J, the gap between germline ends came to 17 bases. The CDR3 is made up of 14 amino acids. Germline V gives CDR1 DFQATT, CDR2 SNEGSKA (reference sequence). The CDR3 is CSAADRDKPYEQYF. CDR3 nucleotide sequence: TGCAGTGCCGCAGACCGGGACAAGCCCTACGAGCAGTACTTC.

This chain links TRBV29-1 with TRBJ2-5; D uncertain. V was trimmed by 4 bases and J by 2 bases, leaving 5 bases between them. There are 11 residues in the CDR3. Germline values: CDR1 SQVTM, CDR2 ANQGSEA. The CDR3 here is CSVAQQETQYF. The CDR3 nucleotides read TGCAGCGTTGCCCAGCAAGAGACCCAGTACTTC.

The gene calls are TRBV5-1 and TRBJ2-5; the match to TRBD1 covers 7 bases. Trimming at V came to 4 bases and at J to 0 bases, leaving 6 bases not matched to a gene. This CDR3 contains 15 residues. CDR1 and CDR2 from the germline V gene are SGHRS and YFSETQ. CDR3 nucleotides: TGCGCCAGCAGCACAGACAGGGATTACCAAGAGACCCAGTACTTC. It codes for CASSTDRDYQETQYF.

The chain employs TRBV12-3 or TRBV12-4 and TRBJ1-1; D is unclear. V was cut by 6 bases and J by 1 base, with 9 bases left in between. CDR3 size: 13 residues. In DNA, the CDR3 is TGTGCCAGCAGGTTCCAGTCGAACACTGAAGCTTTCTTT. Residues: CASRFQSNTEAFF.

Regarding this clonotype: One junction end does not reproduce the germline sequence, and a read error may be involved. This chain links TRBV6-5 with TRBJ1-1, with 7 bases lining up with TRBD1. Germline V lookup: CDR1 MNHEY, CDR2 SVGAGI. This CDR3 has 16 residues. The chain's CDR3 is CASRDRDRYMNTGAFF. CDR3 DNA sequence: TGTGCCAGCAGAGATCGGGACAGATATATGAACACTGGAGCTTTCTTT.

The V gene is TRBV4-3, the J gene TRBJ2-7; 7 bases map to TRBD2. This CDR3 comprises 17 residues. V shed 3 bases and J 1 base; nucleotides not matched to a gene: 12. CDR1 is LGHNA and CDR2 is YSLEER in the germline V gene. The CDR3 is CASSQGFAGEGSYEQYF. The CDR3 region has the DNA TGCGCCAGCAGCCAGGGATTTGCGGGAGAAGGGTCCTACGAGCAGTACTTC.

The V call is TRBV7-2, the J call TRBJ2-1; D is unclear. CDR1 and CDR2 (germline): SGHTA, FQGNSA. CDR3 size: 13 residues. V was shortened by 4 bases and J by 12 bases, with 16 bases between the two germline ends. For the CDR3, the DNA is TGTGCCAGCAGCTATGGGAATATCCCTGGGCAGTTCTTC. It encodes CASSYGNIPGQFF.

J is TRBJ2-1 and V is TRBV7-7; D uncertain. This CDR3 has 14 amino acids. Between the trimmed V and J ends, which lost 1 base and 5 bases, there was a span of 9 bases. From germline, CDR1 is SSHAT and CDR2 FNYEAQ (reference sequence). The CDR3 loop reads CASSLDPRDNEQFF. CDR3 sequence (DNA): TGTGCCAGCAGCTTAGACCCCAGAGACAATGAGCAGTTCTTC.

This clonotype was seen a handful of times. V usage is TRBV7-2 and J usage is TRBJ2-7; a weak D match, TRBD2 (6 bases). CDR1 is SGHTA and CDR2 is FQGNSA in the germline V gene. V gave up 2 bases and J gave up 2 bases, with 13 bases separating them. This CDR3 spans 15 amino acids. The CDR3 bases are TGTGCCAGCAGCTTAAAGGGCGGGACGGCCTACGAGCAGTACTTC. As protein: CASSLKGGTAYEQYF.

This clonotype has a single count. V usage is TRBV30 and J usage is TRBJ2-3; 8 bases align to TRBD1. There are 13 residues in the CDR3. Germline CDR1 and CDR2: GTSNPN and SVGIG (reference sequence). V shed 5 bases and J 1 base; nucleotides not matched to a gene: 2. As DNA, the CDR3 is TGTGCCTGGTCGACAGGGGGCACAGATACGCAGTATTTT. The encoded protein is CAWSTGGTDTQYF.

About this clonotype itself: This may be a read error: a much more frequent sequence differs by one nucleotide. The chain recombines TRBV20-1 with TRBJ2-1, with D unresolved. Per germline, CDR1 DFQATT and CDR2 SNEGSKA (reference sequence). This CDR3 contains 13 residues. The CDR3 DNA sequence: TGCAGTGCTAGTCTGACGGCCTACAATGAGCAGTTATTC. Residues: CSASLTAYNEQLF.